The entry below gives a single T cell receptor (beta chain) sequence along with its context. The antigen is undetermined. At one of its ends the junction is not consistent with the germline gene, which may arise from a read error. This record belongs to a study of regulatory T cells in long-lasting Graves disease. The CDR3 runs to 18 residues. Germline-derived CDR1 and CDR2 are MRHNA and SNTAGT. Described time point: persistent/refractory GD, antithyroid drugs over 5 years with positive TRAb. Scientists built the TCR library using RNA that was extracted from PBMCs. Investigators prepared the TCR beta libraries by applying iRepertoire HTBI primers and Arm-PCR of CDR3 regions. A single record per CDR3 protein comes from TCRdb applying MiXCR to the multiplex PCR reads. Among around 510,000 distinct CDR3 sequences listed, about a fifth were seen once. Study observations and caveats: Patients whose Graves' disease persisted exhibited lower TCR diversity than those newly diagnosed. Small numbers of samples may have cut accuracy.

The chain couples TRBV6-4 to TRBJ2-3; 7 positions match TRBD2. This specimen was peripheral blood mononuclear cells (PBMCs), taken when the disease was refractory, from a patient treated with antithyroid drugs. This sequence was found in a female donor with Graves disease. The CDR3 protein is CASSYSPLLAASTDTQYF. The CDR3 nucleotides read TGTGCCAGCAGTTACTCTCCCCTTCTAGCGGCTAGCACAGATACGCAGTATTTT.